This T cell receptor (beta chain) was recorded in a study of T cell changes during pregnancy in multiple sclerosis. V lost 8 bases and J 1 base, leaving 20 bases between the germline ends. The CDR3 consists of 15 residues. Germline V CDR1 and CDR2: GTSNPN, SVGIG (reference sequence). The protocol was immunoSEQ multiplex PCR, while the TCRdb copy is restricted to in-frame clones and leaves out a portion. The sample holds some 38,000 clones, 94% seen once. The sequencing here drew on CD4+ T cells from peripheral blood mononuclear cells, taken in the second trimester of pregnancy. This TCR came from a female donor with multiple sclerosis, enrolled in a pregnancy study. This sequence joins TRBV30 and TRBJ1-1; possibly TRBD1 for D (5 bases). The CDR3 spells CALIGALIPNTEAFF. The CDR3, as DNA: TGTGCCCTGATAGGGGCACTCATCCCGAACACTGAAGCTTTCTTT.